This T cell receptor (beta chain) was sequenced in a study of glioma-infiltrating T cells after dendritic cell vaccination. TCRB CDR3 was amplified from 2 ug genomic DNA or less. Primers: 60 V beta forward and 13 J beta reverse. The table came from immunoSEQ multiplex PCR; TCRdb's copy has only in-frame clones and leaves some out. The top ten clones hold less than 8% of a sample with over 55,000 clones, roughly 79% of them seen once. The CDR3 spans 19 residues. Germline V gene lookup returns CDR1 SGHRS and CDR2 YFSETQ. The J segment lost 0 bases and the V segment lost 3 bases, leaving 14 bases of the junction unmatched. Only patients with spare fresh-frozen tumor and over two years of follow-up were included. PBMC sampling occurred before vaccination, two weeks after the third dose, and at progression.

The sample here was blood, taken before dendritic cell vaccination. This chain connects TRBV5-1 to TRBJ1-1; 10 nucleotides match TRBD1. The source of this sequence is a human donor with glioblastoma. CDR3 DNA sequence: TGCGCCAGCAGCTCACAAAATGACAGGGGGCTTCCAATGAACACTGAAGCTTTCTTT. This gives the protein CASSSQNDRGLPMNTEAFF.